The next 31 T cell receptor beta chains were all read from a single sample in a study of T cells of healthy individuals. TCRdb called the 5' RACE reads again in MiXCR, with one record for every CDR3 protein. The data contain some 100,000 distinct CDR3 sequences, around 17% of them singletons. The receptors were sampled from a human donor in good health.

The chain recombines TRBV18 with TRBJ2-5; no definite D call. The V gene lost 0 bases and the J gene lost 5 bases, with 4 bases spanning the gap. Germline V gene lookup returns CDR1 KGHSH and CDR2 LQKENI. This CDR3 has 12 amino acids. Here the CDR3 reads CASSPPAETQYF. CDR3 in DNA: TGTGCCAGCTCACCACCGGCGGAGACCCAGTACTTC.

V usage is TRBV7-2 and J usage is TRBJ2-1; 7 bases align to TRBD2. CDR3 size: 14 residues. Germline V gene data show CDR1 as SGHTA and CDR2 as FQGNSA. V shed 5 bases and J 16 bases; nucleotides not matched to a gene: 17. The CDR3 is CASSLASSGAAHFF. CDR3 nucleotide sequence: TGTGCCAGCAGCCTCGCCTCTAGCGGCGCCGCCCACTTCTTC. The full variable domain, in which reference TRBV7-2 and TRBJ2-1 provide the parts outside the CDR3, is GAGVSQSPSNKVTEKGKDVELRCDPISGHTALYWYRQSLGQGLEFLIYFQGNSAPDKSGLPSDRFSAERTGGSVSTLTIQRTQQEDSAVYLCASSLASSGAAHFFGPGTRLTVL.

CDR3 sequence (DNA): TGTGCCAGCAGTCAGGACCCCGGAGTGGAAATAGATACGCAGTATTTT. It translates to CASSQDPGVEIDTQYF. This chain links TRBV28 with TRBJ2-3; no definite D call. The CDR3 is 16 amino acids. Germline V gene lookup returns CDR1 MDHEN and CDR2 SYDVKM. The V and J ends lost 5 bases and 5 bases respectively, with 20 bases between them.

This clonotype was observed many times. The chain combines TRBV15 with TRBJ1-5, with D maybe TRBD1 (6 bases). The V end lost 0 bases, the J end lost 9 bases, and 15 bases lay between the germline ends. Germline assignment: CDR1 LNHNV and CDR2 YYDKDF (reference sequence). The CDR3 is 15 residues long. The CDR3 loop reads CATSRDRGARWPQHF. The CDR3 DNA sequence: TGTGCCACCAGCAGAGACAGGGGCGCCCGGTGGCCCCAGCATTTT.

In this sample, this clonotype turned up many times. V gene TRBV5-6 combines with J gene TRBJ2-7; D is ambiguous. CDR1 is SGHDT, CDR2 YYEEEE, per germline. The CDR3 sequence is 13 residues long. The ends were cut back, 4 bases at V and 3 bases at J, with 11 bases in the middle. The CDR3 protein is CASSPPSSYEQYF. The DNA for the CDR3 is TGTGCCAGCAGCCCTCCTTCCAGCTACGAGCAGTACTTC.

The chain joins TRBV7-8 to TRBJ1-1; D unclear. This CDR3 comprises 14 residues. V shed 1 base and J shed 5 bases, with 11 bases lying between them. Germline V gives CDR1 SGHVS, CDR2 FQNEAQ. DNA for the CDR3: TGTGCCAGCAGCTTAGGTCGTCGTCGGACTGAAGCTTTCTTT. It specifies CASSLGRRRTEAFF.

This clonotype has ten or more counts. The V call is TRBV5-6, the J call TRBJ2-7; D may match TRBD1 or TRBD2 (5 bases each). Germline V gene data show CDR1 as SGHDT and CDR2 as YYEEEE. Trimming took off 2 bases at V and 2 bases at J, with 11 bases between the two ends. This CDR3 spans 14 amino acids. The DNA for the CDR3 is TGTGCCAGCAGCTTCGGGACGGGTCCCTACGAGCAGTACTTC. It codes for CASSFGTGPYEQYF.

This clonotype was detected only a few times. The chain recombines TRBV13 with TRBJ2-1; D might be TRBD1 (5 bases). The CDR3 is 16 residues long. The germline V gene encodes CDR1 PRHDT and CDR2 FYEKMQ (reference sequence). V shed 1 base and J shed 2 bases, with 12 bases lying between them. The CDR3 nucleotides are TGTGCCAGCAGCTTAGCCTACCCCAGGGCCTACAATGAGCAGTTCTTC. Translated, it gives CASSLAYPRAYNEQFF.

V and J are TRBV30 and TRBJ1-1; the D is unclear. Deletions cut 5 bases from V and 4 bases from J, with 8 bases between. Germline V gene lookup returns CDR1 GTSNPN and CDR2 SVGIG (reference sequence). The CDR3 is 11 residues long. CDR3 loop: CAWDRATEAFF. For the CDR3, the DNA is TGTGCCTGGGACCGCGCCACTGAAGCTTTCTTT.

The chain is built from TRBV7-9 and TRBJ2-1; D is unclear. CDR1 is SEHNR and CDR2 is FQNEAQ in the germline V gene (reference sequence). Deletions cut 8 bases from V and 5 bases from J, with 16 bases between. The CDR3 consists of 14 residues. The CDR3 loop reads CASGGPGPHNEQFF. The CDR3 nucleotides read TGTGCCAGCGGTGGTCCTGGGCCACACAATGAGCAGTTCTTC.

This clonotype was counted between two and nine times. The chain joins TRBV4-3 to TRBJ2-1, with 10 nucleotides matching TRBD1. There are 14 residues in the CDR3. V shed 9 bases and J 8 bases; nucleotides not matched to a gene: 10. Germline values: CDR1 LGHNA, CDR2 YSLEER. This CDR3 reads CASNGDRGHHEQFF. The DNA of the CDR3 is TGCGCCAGTAACGGGGACAGGGGTCACCATGAGCAGTTCTTC.

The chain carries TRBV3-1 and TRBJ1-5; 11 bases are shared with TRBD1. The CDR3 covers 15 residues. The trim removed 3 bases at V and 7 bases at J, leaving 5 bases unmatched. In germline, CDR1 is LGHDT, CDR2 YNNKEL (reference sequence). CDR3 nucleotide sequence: TGTGCCAGCAGCCAGGATGGGACAGGGGGGCAGCCCCAGCATTTT. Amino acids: CASSQDGTGGQPQHF.

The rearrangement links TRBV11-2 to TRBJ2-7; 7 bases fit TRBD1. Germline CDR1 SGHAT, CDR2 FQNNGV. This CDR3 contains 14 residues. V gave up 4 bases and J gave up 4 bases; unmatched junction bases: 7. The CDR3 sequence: CASSSLGQPYEQYF. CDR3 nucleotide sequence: TGTGCCAGCAGCTCTCTGGGACAGCCTTACGAGCAGTACTTC.

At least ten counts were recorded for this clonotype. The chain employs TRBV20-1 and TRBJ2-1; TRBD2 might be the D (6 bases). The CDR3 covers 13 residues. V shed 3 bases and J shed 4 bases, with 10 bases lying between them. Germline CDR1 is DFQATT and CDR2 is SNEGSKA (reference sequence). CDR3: CSASGTRYNEQFF. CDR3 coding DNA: TGCAGTGCTAGCGGGACTCGGTACAATGAGCAGTTCTTC.

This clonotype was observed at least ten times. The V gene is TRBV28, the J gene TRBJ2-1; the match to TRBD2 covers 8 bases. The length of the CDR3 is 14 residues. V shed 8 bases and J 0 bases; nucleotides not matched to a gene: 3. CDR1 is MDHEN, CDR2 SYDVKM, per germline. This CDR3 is CASGGLASYNEQFF. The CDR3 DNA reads TGTGCCAGCGGCGGACTAGCCTCCTACAATGAGCAGTTCTTC.

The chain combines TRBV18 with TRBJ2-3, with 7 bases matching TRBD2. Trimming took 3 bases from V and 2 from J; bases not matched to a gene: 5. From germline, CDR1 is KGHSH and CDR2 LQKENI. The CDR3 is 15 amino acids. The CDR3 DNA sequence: TGTGCCAGCTCACCCCTGGGAGGGAACACAGATACGCAGTATTTT. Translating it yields CASSPLGGNTDTQYF.

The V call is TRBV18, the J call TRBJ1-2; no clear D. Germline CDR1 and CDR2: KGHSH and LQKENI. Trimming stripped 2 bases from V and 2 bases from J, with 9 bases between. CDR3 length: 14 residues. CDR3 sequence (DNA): TGTGCCAGCTCACCAGTGGACGGAAACTATGGCTACACCTTC. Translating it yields CASSPVDGNYGYTF.

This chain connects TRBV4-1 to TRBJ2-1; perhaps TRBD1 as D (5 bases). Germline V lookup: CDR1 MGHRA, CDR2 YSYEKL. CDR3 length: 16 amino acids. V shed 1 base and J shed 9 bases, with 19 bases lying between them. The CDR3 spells CASSQGPGIGAGEQFF. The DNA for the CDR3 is TGCGCCAGCAGCCAAGGTCCGGGTATAGGGGCTGGTGAGCAGTTCTTC.

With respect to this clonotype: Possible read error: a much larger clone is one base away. CDR3 in DNA: TGCAGTGCTAGAGATTTGGGCAAATCCAGGTCACCCCTCCACTTT. It yields the protein CSARDLGKSRSPLHF. J is TRBJ1-6 and V is TRBV20-1; D gene ambiguous. Germline-derived CDR1 and CDR2 are DFQATT and SNEGSKA (reference sequence). Trimming stripped 0 bases from V and 10 bases from J, with 16 bases between. This CDR3 region has 15 residues.

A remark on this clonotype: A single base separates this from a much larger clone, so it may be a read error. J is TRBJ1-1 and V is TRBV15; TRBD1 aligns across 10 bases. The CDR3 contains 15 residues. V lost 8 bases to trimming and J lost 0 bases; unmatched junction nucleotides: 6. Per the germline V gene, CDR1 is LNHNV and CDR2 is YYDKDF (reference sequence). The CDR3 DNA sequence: TGTGCCACCGTGGACAGGGGGGATGTGAACACTGAAGCTTTCTTT. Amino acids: CATVDRGDVNTEAFF.

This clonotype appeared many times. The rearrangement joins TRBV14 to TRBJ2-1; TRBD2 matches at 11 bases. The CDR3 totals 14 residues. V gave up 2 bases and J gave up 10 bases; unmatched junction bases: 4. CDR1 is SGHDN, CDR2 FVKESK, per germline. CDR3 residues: CASSQFSGRVEQFF. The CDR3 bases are TGTGCCAGCAGCCAATTTAGCGGGAGGGTAGAGCAGTTCTTC.

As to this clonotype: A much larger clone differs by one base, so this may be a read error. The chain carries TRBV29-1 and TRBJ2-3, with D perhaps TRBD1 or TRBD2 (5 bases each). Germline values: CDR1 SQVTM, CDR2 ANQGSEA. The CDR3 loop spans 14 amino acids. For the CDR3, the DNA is TGCAGCGTTGGGGGACCGCTTAGCACAGAAACGCAGTATTTT. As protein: CSVGGPLSTETQYF.

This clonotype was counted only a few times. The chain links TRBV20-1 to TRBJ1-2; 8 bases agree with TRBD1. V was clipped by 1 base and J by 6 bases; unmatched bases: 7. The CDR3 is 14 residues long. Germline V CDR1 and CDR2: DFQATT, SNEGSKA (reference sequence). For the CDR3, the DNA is TGCAGTGCTAGAGCCCCGGACAGGGCGGATGGCTACACCTTC. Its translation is CSARAPDRADGYTF.

The CDR3 nucleotides read TGTGCCAGCAGCTTAGAGGTTTTAGCCGGGGAGCTGTTTTTT. This gives the protein CASSLEVLAGELFF. The rearrangement uses TRBV7-2 and TRBJ2-2; no clear D. V lost 1 base to trimming and J lost 6 bases, with 9 bases between them. Germline V gene data show CDR1 as SGHTA and CDR2 as FQGNSA. This CDR3 is built from 14 residues.

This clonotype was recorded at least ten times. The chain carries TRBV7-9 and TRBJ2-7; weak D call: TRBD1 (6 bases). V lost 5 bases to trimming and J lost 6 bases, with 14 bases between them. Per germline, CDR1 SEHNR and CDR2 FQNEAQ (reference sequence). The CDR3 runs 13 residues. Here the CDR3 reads CASSPRGGTEQYF. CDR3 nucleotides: TGTGCCAGCAGCCCCCGAGGGGGTACCGAGCAGTACTTC.

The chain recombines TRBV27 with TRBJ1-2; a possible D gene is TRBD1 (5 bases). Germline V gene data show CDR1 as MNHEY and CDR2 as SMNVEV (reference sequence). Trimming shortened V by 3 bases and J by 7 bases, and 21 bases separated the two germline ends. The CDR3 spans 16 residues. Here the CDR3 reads CASSLAWGRAVSGYTF. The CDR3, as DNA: TGTGCCAGCAGTTTGGCCTGGGGACGTGCAGTCTCTGGCTACACCTTC.

The DNA for the CDR3 is TGCGCCAGCAGCCAAGATCCTCCAAGCTCCTATAATTCACCCCTCCACTTT. Translation gives CASSQDPPSSYNSPLHF. The genes are TRBV4-1 and TRBJ1-6; D is ambiguous. Trimming took 0 bases from V and 0 from J, leaving 9 bases between them. The length of the CDR3 is 17 residues. CDR1 is MGHRA, CDR2 YSYEKL, per germline.

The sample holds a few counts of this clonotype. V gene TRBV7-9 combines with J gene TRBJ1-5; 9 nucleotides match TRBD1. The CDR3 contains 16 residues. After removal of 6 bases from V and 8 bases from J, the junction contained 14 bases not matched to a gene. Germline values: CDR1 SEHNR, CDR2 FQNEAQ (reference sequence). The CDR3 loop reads CASSFTTGGRNEPQHF. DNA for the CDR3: TGTGCCAGCAGTTTTACGACAGGGGGTAGGAATGAGCCCCAGCATTTT.

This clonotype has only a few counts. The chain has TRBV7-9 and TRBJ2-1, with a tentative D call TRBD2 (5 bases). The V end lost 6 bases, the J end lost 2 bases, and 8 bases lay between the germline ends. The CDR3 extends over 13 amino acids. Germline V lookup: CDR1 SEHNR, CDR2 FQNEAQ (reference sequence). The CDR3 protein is CASRGVPYNEQFF. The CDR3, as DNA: TGTGCCAGCAGGGGAGTACCCTACAATGAGCAGTTCTTC.

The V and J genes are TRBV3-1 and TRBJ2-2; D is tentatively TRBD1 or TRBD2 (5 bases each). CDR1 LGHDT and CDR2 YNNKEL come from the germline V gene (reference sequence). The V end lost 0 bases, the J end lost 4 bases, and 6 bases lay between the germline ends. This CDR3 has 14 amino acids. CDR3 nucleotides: TGTGCCAGCAGCCAAGATGGGGGCACCGGGGAGCTGTTTTTT. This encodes CASSQDGGTGELFF.

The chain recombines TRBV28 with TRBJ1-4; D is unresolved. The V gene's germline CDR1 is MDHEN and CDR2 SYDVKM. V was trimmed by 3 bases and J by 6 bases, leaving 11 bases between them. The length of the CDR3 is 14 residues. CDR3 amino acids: CASSLSAPYEKLFF. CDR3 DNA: TGTGCCAGCAGTTTGTCGGCTCCCTATGAAAAACTGTTTTTT.